The text below deals with one TCR beta chain. The data originate from a study of regulatory T cells. The primer mix had 52 TRBV and 13 TRBJ primers. The method was immunoSEQ multiplex PCR; TCRdb's version includes in-frame clones alone and lacks a portion of them. The sample consists of 15,000 to 20,000 clones, under 95% of them appearing once. Patients aged 2 to 39 years had fewer naive T cells. Trimming removed 5 bases from V and 0 bases from J, with 11 bases in between. The germline V gene encodes CDR1 SGHVS and CDR2 FQNEAQ. The CDR3 loop spans 14 amino acids. The chain links TRBV7-8 to TRBJ2-7; D is possibly TRBD1 (6 bases). The specimen sequenced was CD8+ T cells sorted from blood. The TCR originated in a person aged 18 to 30 with CD3G deficiency. As DNA, the CDR3 is TGTGCCAGCAGCCCCCGGACAGCCTCCTACGAGCAGTACTTC. Translation gives CASSPRTASYEQYF.